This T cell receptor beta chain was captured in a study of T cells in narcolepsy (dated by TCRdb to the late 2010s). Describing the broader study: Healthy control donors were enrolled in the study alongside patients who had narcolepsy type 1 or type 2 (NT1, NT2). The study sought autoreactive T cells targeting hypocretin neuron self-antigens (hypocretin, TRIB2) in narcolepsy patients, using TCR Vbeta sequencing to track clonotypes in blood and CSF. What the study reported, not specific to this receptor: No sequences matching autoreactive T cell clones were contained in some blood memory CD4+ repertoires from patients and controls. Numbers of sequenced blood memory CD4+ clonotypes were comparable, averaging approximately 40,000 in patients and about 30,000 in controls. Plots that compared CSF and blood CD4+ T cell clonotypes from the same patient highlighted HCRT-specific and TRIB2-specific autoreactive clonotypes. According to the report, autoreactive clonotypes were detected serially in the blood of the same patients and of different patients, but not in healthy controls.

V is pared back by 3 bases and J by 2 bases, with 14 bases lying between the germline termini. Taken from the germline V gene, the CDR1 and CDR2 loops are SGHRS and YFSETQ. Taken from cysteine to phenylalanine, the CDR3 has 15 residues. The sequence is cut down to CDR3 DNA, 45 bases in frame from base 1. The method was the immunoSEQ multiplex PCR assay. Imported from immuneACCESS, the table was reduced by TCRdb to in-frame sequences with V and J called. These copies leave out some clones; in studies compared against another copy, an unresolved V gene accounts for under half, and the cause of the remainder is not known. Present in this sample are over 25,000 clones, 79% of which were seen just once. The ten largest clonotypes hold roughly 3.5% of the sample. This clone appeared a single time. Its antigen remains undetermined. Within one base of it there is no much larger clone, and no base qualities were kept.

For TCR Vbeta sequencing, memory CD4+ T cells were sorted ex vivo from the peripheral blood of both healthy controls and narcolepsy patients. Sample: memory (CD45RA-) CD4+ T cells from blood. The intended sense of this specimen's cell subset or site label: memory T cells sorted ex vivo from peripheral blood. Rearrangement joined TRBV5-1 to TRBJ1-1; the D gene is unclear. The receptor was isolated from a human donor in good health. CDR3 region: CASSYRRVGNTEAFF. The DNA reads TGCGCCAGCAGCTACAGAAGGGTCGGCAACACTGAAGCTTTCTTT.